A single sample gave rise to the 19 T cell receptor beta chains below, sequenced in a study of OX40 agonist ivuxolimab in advanced cancers. Sequencing used immunoSEQ multiplex PCR; TCRdb keeps in-frame clones, though not all of them. The sample yields about 43,000 clones, 75% to 90% seen once. The sequencing used CD4+ or CD8+ T cells sorted from blood, collected in a trial of the OX40 agonist ivuxolimab. The origin of the receptors is an adult with an advanced solid tumor such as melanoma, head and neck, liver or kidney cancer.

V and J are TRBV5-1 and TRBJ1-2, with a possible D match to TRBD1 (6 bases). Between the trimmed V and J ends, which lost 4 bases and 3 bases, there was a span of 10 bases. This CDR3 contains 13 residues. CDR1 is SGHRS, CDR2 YFSETQ, per germline. CDR3 in amino acids: CASSEDSYYGYTF. CDR3 nucleotides: TGCGCCAGCAGCGAGGACAGTTACTATGGCTACACCTTC.

The CDR3 loop is CARSLVGFWTGQNTGELFF. The CDR3 DNA reads as TGTGCCAGAAGCTTGGTTGGTTTCTGGACGGGCCAGAACACCGGGGAGCTGTTTTTT. The chain links TRBV5-3 to TRBJ2-2; D is undetermined. TRBV5-3 is identified as an open reading frame with a role that is uncertain. Trimming left V 0 bases short and J 1 base short, with 19 bases between. The CDR3 length is 19 residues.

The V gene is TRBV6-5, the J gene TRBJ1-2, with D unresolved. Trimming removed 8 bases at V and 7 bases at J, with 20 bases between. The CDR3 totals 14 residues. Germline V gene sequence: CDR1 MNHEY, CDR2 SVGAGI. CDR3 loop: CASAGEGRLRGYTF. CDR3 DNA sequence: TGTGCCAGCGCCGGGGAGGGTCGGTTACGTGGCTACACCTTC.

The V call is TRBV6-1, the J call TRBJ1-5; 9 nucleotides line up with TRBD1. This CDR3 has 15 amino acids. The V gene end was trimmed by 6 bases and the J gene end by 6 bases; junction bases not matched to a gene: 9. Germline V CDR1 and CDR2: MNHNS, SASEGT. The CDR3 region is CASRPGGTGPQPQHF. CDR3 nucleotide sequence: TGTGCCAGCAGGCCGGGGGGGACAGGGCCTCAGCCCCAGCATTTT.

The chain links TRBV5-5 to TRBJ1-1, with D hard to call. CDR1 is SGHKS and CDR2 is YYEKEE in the germline V gene (reference sequence). This CDR3 spans 13 amino acids. V gave up 1 base and J gave up 5 bases, with 9 bases separating them. DNA for the CDR3: TGTGCCAGCAGCTTGACAGATGTGACTGAAGCTTTCTTT. This encodes CASSLTDVTEAFF.

This clone was seen only a few times. This chain joins TRBV12-5 and TRBJ2-3; TRBD1 matches at 11 bases. CDR1 is LGHNT, CDR2 FRNRAP, per germline. V lost 1 base and J lost 4; bases outside the gene matches: 1. This CDR3 comprises 15 residues. The CDR3 loop reads CASGLGTGGADTQYF. CDR3 sequence (DNA): TGTGCTAGTGGTTTGGGGACAGGGGGCGCAGATACGCAGTATTTT.

The V call is TRBV27, the J call TRBJ2-2; D call uncertain. The V and J ends lost 5 bases and 2 bases respectively, with 9 bases between them. The CDR3 has 14 amino acids. Germline values: CDR1 MNHEY, CDR2 SMNVEV (reference sequence). The CDR3, as DNA: TGTGCCAGCAGTCCAGACATCAACACCGGGGAGCTGTTTTTT. Translating gives CASSPDINTGELFF.

The chain recombines TRBV6-5 with TRBJ1-1, with D perhaps matching TRBD1 (5 bases). CDR3 size: 15 residues. Germline V gene lookup returns CDR1 MNHEY and CDR2 SVGAGI. Trimming took 0 bases from V and 3 from J, leaving 11 bases between them. CDR3 DNA sequence: TGTGCCAGCAGTTACTCCAGGGTCTGGGACACTGAAGCTTTCTTT. Its protein is CASSYSRVWDTEAFF.

V usage is TRBV28 and J usage is TRBJ2-7; TRBD1 matches at 10 bases. V shed 5 bases and J 5 bases; nucleotides not matched to a gene: 9. Germline CDR1 and CDR2: MDHEN and SYDVKM. The CDR3 extends over 15 amino acids. Here the CDR3 DNA reads TGTGCCAGCAGTCTCCGACAGGGGGCAGCAAACGAGCAGTACTTC. It specifies CASSLRQGAANEQYF.

The chain carries TRBV9 and TRBJ2-3, with a weak D call TRBD2 (7 bases). The CDR3 runs to 16 residues. Germline loops: CDR1 SGDLS, CDR2 YYNGEE. V was shortened by 4 bases and J by 0 bases, with 15 bases between the two germline ends. The CDR3 DNA is TGTGCCAGCAGCCCCCGAGGGGGGGAAAGCACAGATACGCAGTATTTT. Translated: CASSPRGGESTDTQYF.

This chain joins TRBV28 and TRBJ1-2; D is undetermined. The V and J ends lost 8 bases and 3 bases respectively, with 13 bases between them. CDR1 is MDHEN and CDR2 is SYDVKM in the germline V gene. The CDR3 has 13 amino acids. CDR3 DNA: TGTGCCAGCGTTACTCCGGGTGACTATGGCTACACCTTC. Residues: CASVTPGDYGYTF.

By share, this clone counts as medium-sized (0.01 to 0.1%). The rearrangement uses TRBV29-1 and TRBJ1-2; D gene unclear. The CDR3 is 13 residues long. Germline lookup yields CDR1 SQVTM and CDR2 ANQGSEA. Trimming cost V 2 bases and J 4 bases, with 11 bases left between them. The CDR3 DNA is TGCAGCGTTGAAAGGGCGGAGGGCTATGGCTACACCTTC. Protein: CSVERAEGYGYTF.

In DNA, the CDR3 is TGTGCCAGCAGTTCCCCCCCGAACACTGAAGCTTTCTTT. Residues: CASSSPPNTEAFF. The chain is built from TRBV28 and TRBJ1-1; D is unclear. V dropped 4 bases and J dropped 1 base, with 7 bases sitting between them. The germline V gene has CDR1 MDHEN and CDR2 SYDVKM. CDR3 length: 13 residues.

The chain joins TRBV27 to TRBJ1-2; 9 bases match TRBD1. The CDR3 is 15 amino acids. Per the germline V gene, CDR1 is MNHEY and CDR2 is SMNVEV (reference sequence). J was trimmed by 7 bases and V by 4 bases; bases with no gene match: 10. The CDR3 protein is CASSSIGTGMVGYTF. Written as DNA, the CDR3 is TGTGCCAGCAGTTCGATAGGGACAGGGATGGTTGGCTACACCTTC.

V gene TRBV7-8 combines with J gene TRBJ2-1; no clear D. V shed 2 bases and J shed 0 bases, with 8 bases lying between them. Germline V gene lookup returns CDR1 SGHVS and CDR2 FQNEAQ. CDR3 length: 15 amino acids. The CDR3 sequence: CASSLNSRSYNEQFF. CDR3 bases: TGTGCCAGCAGCTTAAACAGCCGCTCCTACAATGAGCAGTTCTTC.

The rearrangement uses TRBV5-6 and TRBJ1-4; D not resolved. The V end was cut by 4 bases, the J end by 8 bases, with 15 bases between. Germline values: CDR1 SGHDT, CDR2 YYEEEE. The CDR3 covers 14 residues. The chain's CDR3 is CASSLGVVGEKLFF. The CDR3 nucleotides are TGTGCCAGCAGCCTGGGTGTCGTAGGGGAAAAACTGTTTTTT.

J is TRBJ2-5 and V is TRBV5-4; a possible D gene is TRBD2 (5 bases). The CDR3 length is 13 residues. With 4 bases removed from V and 11 bases from J, the gap between germline ends came to 18 bases. Germline CDR1 reads SGHNT; CDR2 reads YYREEE (reference sequence). The CDR3, as DNA: TGTGCCAGCAGCCCCCGGGGAGCCGGGGAGCAGTACTTC. This translates into CASSPRGAGEQYF.

V usage is TRBV4-1 and J usage is TRBJ1-2; perhaps TRBD1 as D (5 bases). With 1 base removed from V and 8 bases from J, the gap between germline ends came to 17 bases. The germline V gene has CDR1 MGHRA and CDR2 YSYEKL. This CDR3 spans 15 amino acids. The CDR3, as DNA: TGCGCCAGCAGCCAAGCCCCCCAGGGCCCCGACGGCTACACCTTC. This encodes CASSQAPQGPDGYTF.

The V and J genes are TRBV28 and TRBJ2-7, with D perhaps matching TRBD2 (6 bases). V lost 2 bases to trimming and J lost 0 bases, with 11 bases between them. The CDR3 spans 15 residues. Germline-derived CDR1 and CDR2 are MDHEN and SYDVKM. CDR3 in amino acids: CASSLGTPNSYEQYF. The CDR3 DNA reads as TGTGCCAGCAGTTTAGGGACTCCAAACTCCTACGAGCAGTACTTC.